This passage covers 7 T cell receptor beta chains from one sample sequenced in a study of identical twins. TCRdb independently ran MiXCR on the 5' RACE reads; one entry per CDR3 protein. The table records about 340,000 distinct CDR3 sequences, around an eighth of them present only once. This same sample was also part of a study on yellow fever vaccine responses in identical twins.

The sample comprised CD8+ T cells sorted from blood. These TCRs come from a woman aged 18-35 years in good health.

The genes are TRBV14 and TRBJ2-1; D is undetermined. V lost 3 bases to trimming and J lost 9 bases, with 15 bases between them. Looked up from germline, CDR1 is SGHDN and CDR2 is FVKESK. The CDR3 has 14 residues. The CDR3 loop is CASSHALETGEQFF. CDR3 nucleotides: TGTGCCAGCAGCCATGCCCTAGAGACCGGTGAGCAGTTCTTC.

This clonotype came up a few times. V and J are TRBV20-1 and TRBJ2-1; 12 nucleotides align to TRBD2. The CDR3 runs 15 residues. J lost 8 bases, V lost 1 base, and 6 bases had no gene match. Germline V gives CDR1 DFQATT, CDR2 SNEGSKA (reference sequence). CDR3 nucleotides: TGCAGTGCTAGAGCACTAGCGGGAGGAATTGATGAGCAGTTCTTC. Its translation is CSARALAGGIDEQFF.

V gene TRBV3-1 combines with J gene TRBJ1-2; possible D gene TRBD1, 5 bases. Germline CDR1 LGHDT, CDR2 YNNKEL (reference sequence). V was trimmed by 3 bases and J by 4 bases, leaving 12 bases between them. The CDR3 extends over 14 amino acids. Written as DNA, the CDR3 is TGTGCCAGCAGCCACGACAGCGACGGCTATGGCTACACCTTC. The encoded protein is CASSHDSDGYGYTF.

The chain carries TRBV29-1 and TRBJ2-2; a weak D match, TRBD1 (5 bases). The germline V and J ends were trimmed by 3 bases and 2 bases, with 10 bases remaining between them. Germline values: CDR1 SQVTM, CDR2 ANQGSEA. The CDR3 runs to 14 residues. CDR3 in DNA: TGCAGCGTTGAGTTGGACATTAACACCGGGGAGCTGTTTTTT. Translation gives CSVELDINTGELFF.

The rearrangement links TRBV7-8 to TRBJ2-3, with TRBD2 identical over 9 bases. The CDR3 has 18 amino acids. Trimming at V came to 2 bases and at J to 6 bases, leaving 15 bases not matched to a gene. Per germline, CDR1 SGHVS and CDR2 FQNEAQ. CDR3 DNA: TGTGCCAGCAGCTTAAGGCGGAATAGCGGGGGAGGAGGGGATACGCAGTATTTT. Amino acids: CASSLRRNSGGGGDTQYF.

V gene TRBV6-2 or TRBV6-3 combines with J gene TRBJ2-3; tentatively, D is TRBD2 (5 bases). The CDR3 consists of 13 residues. CDR1 is MNHEY and CDR2 is SVGEGT in the germline V gene. V was clipped by 8 bases and J by 2 bases, with 11 bases between them. CDR3 in amino acids: CASEGPFTDTQYF. The CDR3 DNA sequence: TGTGCCAGCGAGGGCCCCTTCACAGATACGCAGTATTTT.

This clonotype has at least ten counts. This chain links TRBV15 with TRBJ2-2; D not resolved. Germline loops: CDR1 LNHNV, CDR2 YYDKDF (reference sequence). The CDR3 contains 15 residues. Trimming cost V 7 bases and J 0 bases, with 12 bases left between them. CDR3 sequence: CATTHGESNTGELFF. The DNA of the CDR3 is TGTGCCACCACCCATGGGGAATCGAACACCGGGGAGCTGTTTTTT.